The 17 T cell receptor beta chains below come from one sample, sequenced in a study of cytomegalovirus exposure and HLA in healthy donors (dated by TCRdb to the late 2010s). Preparation of the library involved the immunoSEQ multiplex PCR assay. The multiplex PCR relied on a mix of 60 forward primers for TCR Vbeta segments and 13 reverse primers for TCR Jbeta segments. Sourced from immuneACCESS, this table was stored by TCRdb with only in-frame sequences that have V and J called. A share of the clones is absent; for the studies checked, an unresolved V gene accounts for under half, and the remainder has no known explanation. Within this sample are tens of thousands of clones, with roughly 80% of them counted one time only. Of the sample, around 3% is held by the ten largest clones. The sequenced sample was PBMCs. These receptor sequences come from a woman aged 25 to 39 in good health and CMV-seronegative.

The J gene is TRBJ1-1, the V gene TRBV11-3, with 7 bases identical to TRBD1. In germline, CDR1 is SGHNT, CDR2 YENEEA. With 4 bases clipped from V and 6 bases from J, the junction kept 17 bases outside the gene matches. The CDR3 runs to 17 residues. The CDR3 spells CASSSPGQLMLGAEAFF. DNA for the CDR3: TGTGCCAGCAGCTCTCCGGGACAGTTGATGCTTGGGGCTGAAGCTTTCTTT.

This chain connects TRBV29-1 to TRBJ1-1; D not resolved. The germline V gene encodes CDR1 SQVTM and CDR2 ANQGSEA. Trimming shortened V by 3 bases and J by 1 base, and 9 bases separated the two germline ends. The CDR3 length is 13 residues. This chain's CDR3 is CSVEPQENTEAFF. In DNA form, the CDR3 reads TGCAGCGTTGAGCCACAAGAGAACACTGAAGCTTTCTTT.

This clone was seen a single time. The V and J genes are TRBV7-9 and TRBJ2-2; 7 bases map to TRBD1. Losses at the gene ends were 3 bases for V and 4 bases for J; bases not matched to a gene: 8. This CDR3 is built from 16 residues. Germline V gene data show CDR1 as SEHNR and CDR2 as FQNEAQ (reference sequence). CDR3 in amino acids: CASSFPGQESTGELFF. In DNA, the CDR3 is TGTGCCAGCAGCTTTCCTGGACAGGAAAGCACCGGGGAGCTGTTTTTT.

This chain links TRBV25-1 with TRBJ2-3; D gene unclear. The CDR3 spans 16 residues. The germline V gene has CDR1 MGHDK and CDR2 SYGVNS. V was clipped by 4 bases and J by 4 bases, with 18 bases between them. CDR3: CASSVSDINFADTQYF. DNA for the CDR3: TGTGCCAGCAGTGTGTCCGACATTAACTTCGCAGATACGCAGTATTTT. The full variable domain, its missing parts supplied by reference TRBV25-1 and TRBJ2-3, is EADIYQTPRYLVIGTGKKITLECSQTMGHDKMYWYQQDPGMELHLIHYSYGVNSTEKGDLSSESTVSRIRTEHFPLTLESARPSHTSQYLCASSVSDINFADTQYFGPGTRLTVL.

This chain uses TRBV19 with TRBJ1-5; D perhaps matches TRBD1 (5 bases). The CDR3 extends over 15 amino acids. Germline loops: CDR1 LNHDA, CDR2 SQIVND (reference sequence). The V and J ends lost 4 bases and 4 bases respectively, with 14 bases between them. This CDR3 is CASSTAGFGNQPQHF. CDR3 DNA sequence: TGTGCCAGTAGTACTGCAGGGTTTGGGAATCAGCCCCAGCATTTT. Using reference TRBV19 and TRBJ1-5 for the parts outside the CDR3, the full variable domain is DGGITQSPKYLFRKEGQNVTLSCEQNLNHDAMYWYRQDPGQGLRLIYYSQIVNDFQKGDIAEGYSVSREKKESFPLTVTSAQKNPTAFYLCASSTAGFGNQPQHFGDGTRLSIL.

This chain joins TRBV19 and TRBJ1-5; D remains ambiguous. This CDR3 has 16 amino acids. V was pared by 4 bases and J by 2 bases, with 15 bases between. The V gene's germline CDR1 is LNHDA and CDR2 SQIVND (reference sequence). CDR3 residues: CASSKEEALGNQPQHF. The CDR3 DNA reads as TGTGCCAGTAGTAAGGAGGAAGCCCTAGGCAATCAGCCCCAGCATTTT.

This clone appeared once. A read error may produce the germline difference seen at one junction end. The chain carries TRBV7-9 and TRBJ2-7, with D tentatively TRBD1 (7 bases). The CDR3 is made up of 16 amino acids. CDR1 is SEHNR and CDR2 is FQNEAQ in the germline V gene (reference sequence). CDR3 nucleotide sequence: TGTTCCAGCAGCTCCATCGTCAGGGGGACTCCCTACGAGCAGTACTTC. It codes for CSSSSIVRGTPYEQYF.

Worth noting for this clone: One junction end does not reproduce the germline sequence, and a read error may be involved. The chain combines TRBV5-4 with TRBJ1-5; 7 nucleotides match TRBD1. Germline lookup yields CDR1 SGHNT and CDR2 YYREEE (reference sequence). The CDR3 contains 16 residues. CDR3 residues: CASSLVFRTGVSAPAF. The CDR3 nucleotides are TGTGCCAGCAGCTTGGTTTTTAGGACAGGAGTATCAGCCCCAGCATTT.

The rearrangement joins TRBV28 to TRBJ1-1, with 8 bases lining up with TRBD1. The junction had 14 bases not matched to a gene; V was cut back by 5 bases and J by 0 bases. The CDR3 runs 18 residues. Germline V gene data show CDR1 as MDHEN and CDR2 as SYDVKM. The CDR3 reads CASSIIRRTGSMNTEAFF. CDR3 DNA sequence: TGTGCCAGCAGTATCATACGAAGGACAGGGAGCATGAACACTGAAGCTTTCTTT.

The J gene is TRBJ1-2, the V gene TRBV25-1, with D tentatively TRBD1 (6 bases). This CDR3 contains 17 residues. With 2 bases removed from V and 8 bases from J, the gap between germline ends came to 24 bases. The germline V gene encodes CDR1 MGHDK and CDR2 SYGVNS. Here the CDR3 reads CASSERRGGGSTGGYTF. The CDR3 region has the DNA TGTGCCAGCAGTGAAAGACGGGGTGGGGGCAGTACGGGGGGCTACACCTTC.

The rearrangement joins TRBV5-1 to TRBJ2-1; tentative D call: TRBD2 (6 bases). This CDR3 is built from 14 residues. V was clipped by 6 bases and J by 15 bases, with 25 bases between them. Germline V lookup: CDR1 SGHRS, CDR2 YFSETQ. CDR3 protein: CASTWESGVGLRFF. The DNA for the CDR3 is TGCGCCAGCACCTGGGAGTCGGGGGTTGGGTTGAGGTTCTTC.

The rearrangement joins TRBV20-1 to TRBJ1-2; 8 positions agree with TRBD1. Germline V gives CDR1 DFQATT, CDR2 SNEGSKA (reference sequence). After removal of 6 bases from V and 5 bases from J, the junction contained 2 bases not matched to a gene. The CDR3 has 11 amino acids. CDR3 sequence: CSARQGYGYTF. The CDR3 DNA is TGCAGTGCAAGACAGGGGTATGGCTACACCTTC.

This clone was counted only a few times. The chain joins TRBV7-6 to TRBJ2-1; TRBD1 matches 7 bases. There are 15 residues in the CDR3. Germline V gene data show CDR1 as SGHVS and CDR2 as FNYEAQ. V dropped 4 bases and J dropped 2; count of bases not matched to a gene: 5. CDR3 sequence (DNA): TGTGCCAGCAGCTACGCGAGGGGGCCCTACAATGAGCAGTTCTTC. It codes for CASSYARGPYNEQFF.

V is TRBV30 and J is TRBJ2-1; possibly TRBD1 for D (5 bases). This CDR3 spans 13 amino acids. The germline V gene encodes CDR1 GTSNPN and CDR2 SVGIG (reference sequence). The V gene lost 7 bases and the J gene lost 0 bases, with 10 bases spanning the gap. The CDR3 DNA reads TGTGCCTTAGGGGTTAGCTCCTACAATGAGCAGTTCTTC. This codes for CALGVSSYNEQFF.

The chain couples TRBV18 to TRBJ1-1; tentatively, D is TRBD1 (5 bases). V was cut by 2 bases and J by 4 bases, with 8 bases left in between. From germline, CDR1 is KGHSH and CDR2 LQKENI. CDR3 length equals 13 residues. CDR3: CASSPTGVTEAFF. The CDR3 region has the DNA TGTGCCAGCTCACCAACGGGGGTCACTGAAGCTTTCTTT.

The chain joins TRBV11-1 to TRBJ2-7; D not resolved. Germline CDR1 SGHAT, CDR2 FQDESV (reference sequence). Trimming took off 0 bases at V and 4 bases at J, with 13 bases between the two ends. The CDR3 covers 15 residues. CDR3 region: CASSLARVAAYEQYF. The CDR3 nucleotides are TGTGCCAGCAGCTTAGCCCGGGTGGCAGCATACGAGCAGTACTTC.

The CDR3 protein is CASSGGRVGNQPQHF. CDR3 nucleotide sequence: TGTGCCAGTAGTGGAGGGCGTGTGGGGAATCAGCCCCAGCATTTT. The chain uses TRBV19 and TRBJ1-5; D uncertain. The CDR3 is 15 residues long. Trimming left V 5 bases short and J 4 bases short, with 15 bases between. Germline V CDR1 and CDR2: LNHDA, SQIVND (reference sequence).